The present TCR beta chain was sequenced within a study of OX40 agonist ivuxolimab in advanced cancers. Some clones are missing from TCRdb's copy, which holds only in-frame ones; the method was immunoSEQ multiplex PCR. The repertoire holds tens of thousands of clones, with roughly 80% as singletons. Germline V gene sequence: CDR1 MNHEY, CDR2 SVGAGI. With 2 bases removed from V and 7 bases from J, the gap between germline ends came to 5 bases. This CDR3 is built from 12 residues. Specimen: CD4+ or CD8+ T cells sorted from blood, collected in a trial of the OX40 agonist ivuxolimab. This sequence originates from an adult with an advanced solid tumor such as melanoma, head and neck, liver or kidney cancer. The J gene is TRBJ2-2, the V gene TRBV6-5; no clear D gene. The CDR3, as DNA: TGTGCCAGCAGTTACGGCGGCGGGGAGCTGTTTTTT. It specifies CASSYGGGELFF.